The next 15 T cell receptor beta chains were all read from a single sample in a study of blood T cell repertoires in COVID-19 (TCRdb year 2020). Libraries were constructed by the immunoSEQ multiplex PCR assay. Entries here come from immuneACCESS through TCRdb and include only in-frame sequences with V and J called. Some clones fail to appear in such tables; in the studies checked, an unresolved V gene covers under half of the shortfall, and the cause of the remainder is unknown. The sample table holds 110,000 or so clones, of which over 70% were seen once. Approximately 1.5% of the sample rests with the top ten. Sequenced input: peripheral blood. These receptors all stem from a man aged 45-65 years with acute or convalescent COVID-19.

The chain uses TRBV9 and TRBJ2-2; TRBD1 aligns across 7 bases. CDR1 and CDR2 from the germline V gene are SGDLS and YYNGEE. There are 16 residues in the CDR3. Germline trimming cut 3 bases from V and 5 bases from J; bases unmatched to any gene: 10. The CDR3 is CASSAPGGDRTGELFF. The CDR3 bases are TGTGCCAGCAGCGCCCCAGGGGGAGATCGTACCGGGGAGCTGTTTTTT.

V and J are TRBV10-1 and TRBJ2-4; TRBD1 might be the D (6 bases). The CDR3 has 15 residues. With 2 bases removed from V and 3 bases from J, the gap between germline ends came to 11 bases. Germline V lookup: CDR1 WNHNN, CDR2 SYGVQD (reference sequence). The CDR3 loop reads CASSEAVRGKNIQYF. CDR3 DNA: TGCGCCAGCAGTGAGGCGGTCAGGGGCAAAAACATTCAGTACTTC.

CDR3 sequence: CASISRPGAYGYTF. The CDR3 region has the DNA TGTGCCAGCATCAGTCGTCCAGGGGCCTATGGCTACACCTTC. V and J are TRBV6-5 and TRBJ1-2; D might be TRBD1 (6 bases). The CDR3 covers 14 residues. CDR1 is MNHEY, CDR2 SVGAGI, per germline. The germline V and J ends were trimmed by 7 bases and 4 bases, with 16 bases remaining between them.

This clone was detected a few times. V and J are TRBV5-4 and TRBJ2-7, with TRBD1 matching 7 bases. Trimming took 4 bases from V and 1 from J; bases not matched to a gene: 5. CDR1 and CDR2 from the germline V gene are SGHNT and YYREEE (reference sequence). The CDR3 extends over 14 amino acids. The CDR3: CASSGTVGSYEQYF. The CDR3 DNA reads as TGTGCCAGCAGCGGGACAGTGGGTTCCTACGAGCAGTACTTC.

The chain joins TRBV25-1 to TRBJ2-1; TRBD2 matches 7 bases. The V gene end was trimmed by 4 bases and the J gene end by 9 bases; junction bases not matched to a gene: 12. Germline CDR1 and CDR2: MGHDK and SYGVNS. This CDR3 contains 15 residues. The CDR3 reads CASSASGTIEGEQFF. CDR3 DNA sequence: TGTGCCAGCAGTGCTTCCGGGACTATTGAAGGTGAGCAGTTCTTC.

The chain carries TRBV11-1 and TRBJ1-1, with D maybe TRBD1 (6 bases). Germline V CDR1 and CDR2: SGHAT, FQDESV (reference sequence). The V end was cut by 5 bases, the J end by 1 base, with 14 bases between. This CDR3 is 15 amino acids long. The DNA of the CDR3 is TGTGCCAGCAGCCCGAGGGGACATACGAACACTGAAGCTTTCTTT. Its protein is CASSPRGHTNTEAFF.

This clone was seen only once. The chain carries TRBV6-5 and TRBJ1-2, with D possibly being TRBD1 (6 bases). The CDR3 is 13 amino acids. With 6 bases removed from V and 8 bases from J, the gap between germline ends came to 16 bases. Germline loops: CDR1 MNHEY, CDR2 SVGAGI. Written as DNA, the CDR3 is TGTGCCAGCAGACCCGACAGGACCCGGGGCTACACCTTC. Amino acid sequence: CASRPDRTRGYTF.

This chain uses TRBV2 with TRBJ2-7; tentative D call: TRBD1 (6 bases). V was clipped by 3 bases and J by 7 bases, with 19 bases between them. This CDR3 comprises 15 residues. Germline CDR1 reads SNHLY; CDR2 reads FYNNEI. CDR3 DNA: TGTGCCAGCAGTGACCGCCGAGGTCTTAGGGGGGAGCAGTACTTC. Protein: CASSDRRGLRGEQYF. The variable domain in full, completed from reference TRBV2 and TRBJ2-7, reads EPEVTQTPSHQVTQMGQEVILRCVPISNHLYFYWYRQILGQKVEFLVSFYNNEISEKSEIFDDQFSVERPDGSNFTLKIRSTKLEDSAMYFCASSDRRGLRGEQYFGPGTRLTVT.

This clone has more than one count but fewer than ten. The rearrangement joins TRBV12-3 or TRBV12-4 to TRBJ2-3, with D unresolved. The V end was cut by 2 bases, the J end by 10 bases, with 7 bases between. The CDR3 is 11 amino acids. CDR3 DNA sequence: TGTGCCAGCAGTTTATTTCCTTCGCAGTATTTT. It encodes CASSLFPSQYF.

This chain uses TRBV3-1 (or the pseudogene TRBV3-2) with TRBJ1-2, with TRBD1 matching 12 bases. Germline V gene lookup returns CDR1 LGHDT and CDR2 YNNKEL (reference sequence). The CDR3 spans 15 residues. V lost 4 bases, J lost 4 bases, and 4 bases stayed unmatched. CDR3 loop: CASSLGTGGTYGYTF. CDR3 DNA: TGTGCCAGCAGCCTCGGGACAGGGGGCACCTATGGCTACACCTTC.

CDR3 region: CASSLRGLVNTEAFF. The CDR3 nucleotides read TGCGCCAGCAGCTTGCGGGGGTTGGTGAACACTGAAGCTTTCTTT. V usage is TRBV5-1 and J usage is TRBJ1-1, with D maybe TRBD1 (5 bases). The CDR3 runs to 15 residues. The V end was cut by 1 base, the J end by 0 bases, with 10 bases between. The germline CDR1 and CDR2 sequences are SGHRS and YFSETQ.

The J gene is TRBJ1-6, the V gene TRBV3-1 (or the pseudogene TRBV3-2), with TRBD1 matching 9 bases. The CDR3 contains 16 residues. Germline CDR1 reads LGHDT; CDR2 reads YNNKEL (reference sequence). V gave up 5 bases and J gave up 11 bases; unmatched junction bases: 13. CDR3 in DNA: TGTGCCAGCAGCTCCTTTTCCGGGACAGGGAAGGCACCCCTCCACTTT. Protein product: CASSSFSGTGKAPLHF.

The rearrangement uses TRBV6-2 or TRBV6-3 and TRBJ2-7, with 7 bases aligning to TRBD1. The CDR3 is 15 residues long. The germline V gene encodes CDR1 MNHEY and CDR2 SVGEGT. The trim removed 0 bases at V and 5 bases at J, leaving 7 bases unmatched. In nucleotides, the CDR3 is TGTGCCAGCAGTTACTCGGGGACAGCAGTTAACGAGCAGTACTTC. Translated: CASSYSGTAVNEQYF.

A word on this clone: The same CDR3 arises from other DNA sequences in this sample as well. The chain is built from TRBV12-3 or TRBV12-4 and TRBJ1-2; D might be TRBD1 (5 bases). This CDR3 has 12 residues. The germline V and J ends were trimmed by 5 bases and 4 bases, with 8 bases remaining between them. The CDR3 region is CASSLQGYGYTF. CDR3 DNA sequence: TGTGCCAGCAGTCTTCAGGGCTATGGCTACACCTTC.

The chain carries TRBV2 and TRBJ2-2; the match to TRBD1 covers 7 bases. Germline V gives CDR1 SNHLY, CDR2 FYNNEI. After removal of 7 bases from V and 4 bases from J, the junction contained 9 bases not matched to a gene. The CDR3 extends over 15 amino acids. The CDR3 coding sequence is TGTGCCAGCAAGAGCGGACAGGCCCCCACCGGGGAGCTGTTTTTT. This codes for CASKSGQAPTGELFF.